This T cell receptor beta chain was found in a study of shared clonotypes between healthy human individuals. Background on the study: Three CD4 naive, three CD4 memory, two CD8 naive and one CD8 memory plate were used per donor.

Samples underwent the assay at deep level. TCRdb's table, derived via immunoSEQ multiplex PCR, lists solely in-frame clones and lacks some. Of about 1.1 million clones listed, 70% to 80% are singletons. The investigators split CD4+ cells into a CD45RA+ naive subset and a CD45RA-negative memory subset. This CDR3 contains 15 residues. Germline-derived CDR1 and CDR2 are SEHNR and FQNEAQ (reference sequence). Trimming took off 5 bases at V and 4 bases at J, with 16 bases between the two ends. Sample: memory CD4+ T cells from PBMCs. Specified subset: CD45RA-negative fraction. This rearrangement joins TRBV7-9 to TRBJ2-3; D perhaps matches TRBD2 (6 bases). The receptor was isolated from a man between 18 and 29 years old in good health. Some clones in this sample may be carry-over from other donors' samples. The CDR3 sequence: CASSPGGIRADTQYF. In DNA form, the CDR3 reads TGTGCCAGCAGCCCAGGCGGGATCCGGGCAGATACGCAGTATTTT.